This T cell receptor (beta chain) was identified in a study of human T cells and chemical hapten exposure. Each CDR3 protein is one row after TCRdb ran MiXCR on the RACE reads. The sample has around 380,000 distinct CDR3 sequences, around 5.5% seen once; the top ten hold about 8.7%. V gave up 5 bases and J gave up 6 bases, with 20 bases separating them. This CDR3 region has 15 residues. Germline CDR1 is PRHDT and CDR2 is FYEKMQ (reference sequence). The time point denotes: pre-sensitization, week 0. As for treatment: therapeutic diphenylcyclopropenone sensitization with weekly scalp DPC. The chain joins TRBV13 to TRBJ2-7; tentative D call: TRBD2 (6 bases). The starting material was whole blood, obtained in connection with sensitization to the hapten diphenylcyclopropenone (DPC). This TCR derives from a woman under 30 with alopecia areata. Some clones in this sample may be carry-over from other donors' samples. Here the CDR3 DNA reads TGTGCCAGCAGCCGGGGGTGGGACTCCTTCGCCGAGCAGTACTTC. Its protein is CASSRGWDSFAEQYF.